This T cell receptor beta chain was profiled in a study of identical twins. From the 5' RACE reads, TCRdb called clonotypes with MiXCR, one entry per CDR3 protein. There are 690,000 or so distinct CDR3 sequences in the sample; 8.6% occur only once, and 0.85% to 1% lies in the top ten. V was trimmed by 5 bases and J by 7 bases, leaving 12 bases between them. Germline V CDR1 and CDR2: SGHTA, FQGNSA. This CDR3 has 14 amino acids. The same specimen was also included in a second study, on yellow fever vaccine responses in identical twins.

Sequencing used PBMCs. This receptor was taken from a woman under 30 in good health. The chain combines TRBV7-2 with TRBJ1-6; D not certain. The CDR3: CASSLDMGNSPLHF. CDR3 nucleotides: TGTGCCAGCAGCCTAGACATGGGGAATTCACCCCTCCACTTT.